The subject of this entry is one TCR beta chain. The antigen is undetermined. The PCR used 60 Vbeta and 13 Jbeta primers. Some clones are missing from TCRdb's copy, which holds only in-frame ones; the method was immunoSEQ multiplex PCR. The table records roughly 160,000 clones, 60% to 80% of them present only once. Donors were ostensibly healthy at sampling, although undocumented immune exposures were probable. This sample is part of a study of cytomegalovirus exposure and HLA in healthy donors. Overall study: In terms of ancestry, the Caucasian-associated cluster contained 80% to 90% of the approximately 430 genotyped donors.

There are 13 residues in the CDR3. Trimming took 3 bases from V and 2 from J, leaving 6 bases between them. Germline V gene data show CDR1 as WNHNN and CDR2 as SYGVQD (reference sequence). General study findings and limits: Analyzed later, association rates of TCRs varied across HLA loci, with DRB1 most and HLA-C fewest.

The source is a man younger than 45 in good health and CMV-seropositive. This rearrangement joins TRBV10-1 to TRBJ2-3; no clear D gene. The material sequenced was PBMCs. CDR3 loop: CASSEENTDTQYF. Written as DNA, the CDR3 is TGCGCCAGCAGTGAAGAGAACACAGATACGCAGTATTTT.